This is a list of T cell receptor beta chains from one sample in a study of blood T cell repertoires in COVID-19. Assay: immunoSEQ multiplex PCR; the TCRdb copy retains only in-frame clones and omits some. The sample includes roughly 200,000 clones, roughly 90% seen only once; the top ten take roughly 4%. Sequenced material: PBMCs or T cells enriched from blood (not recorded which). The receptor set was obtained from a young woman with acute COVID-19. CDR3s include the opening cysteine and the closing phenylalanine or tryptophan. The order of the fields is V gene, J gene, D gene, clone size, CDR3 protein, CDR3 DNA. The D gene is left open where the match is weak. Some rows have no size entry. The others give once, few or many, or a class for an expanded clone.

TRBV7-3,TRBJ1-1,TRBD1,.,CASSPIRRGRTDTEAFF,TGTGCCAGCAGCCCTATTCGCAGGGGGCGAACGGACACTGAAGCTTTCTTT
TRBV2,TRBJ1-2,.,.,CASTHRDDGYTF,TGTGCCAGCACCCACAGGGATGATGGCTACACCTTC
TRBV7-8,TRBJ1-2,.,.,CASSLGNRENYGYTF,TGTGCCAGCAGCTTAGGTAATCGGGAGAACTATGGCTACACCTTC
TRBV6-2/TRBV6-3,TRBJ2-1,.,.,CASSRLGGNEQFF,TGTGCCAGCAGTCGGCTCGGGGGCAATGAGCAGTTCTTC
TRBV2,TRBJ1-4,.,.,CASFGGVGNEKLFF,TGTGCCAGTTTTGGCGGAGTTGGGAATGAAAAACTGTTTTTT
TRBV23-1,TRBJ2-3,.,.,CASSQWGVTAFTDTQYF,TGCGCCAGCAGTCAATGGGGGGTCACCGCTTTCACAGATACGCAGTATTTT
TRBV6-5,TRBJ2-5,TRBD1,.,CASRRDRGETQYF,TGTGCCAGCAGGCGTGACAGGGGAGAGACCCAGTACTTC
TRBV7-3,TRBJ1-2,.,.,CASSPEPGGYGYTF,TGTGCCAGCAGTCCAGAGCCCGGGGGGTACGGCTACACCTTC
TRBV3-1/TRBV3-2,TRBJ2-7,TRBD1,.,CASSQEITRTGVYEQYF,TGTGCCAGCAGCCAAGAAATTACCAGGACAGGGGTATACGAGCAGTACTTC
TRBV5-4,TRBJ2-1,TRBD2,.,CASSYSGGPLYEQFF,TGTGCCAGCAGCTACAGCGGGGGCCCTCTGTATGAGCAGTTCTTC
TRBV5-1,TRBJ1-6,.,.,CASSFQDSPLHF,TGCGCCAGCAGCTTCCAGGATTCACCCCTCCACTTT
TRBV10-3,TRBJ1-5,.,.,CAISEGQYNQPQHF,TGTGCCATCAGTGAGGGCCAGTACAATCAGCCCCAGCATTTT
TRBV7-9,TRBJ2-5,.,once,CASSFAGTSETQYF,TGTGCCAGCAGCTTTGCCGGGACATCAGAGACCCAGTACTTC
TRBV15,TRBJ2-5,TRBD2,.,CATSRDPGVSGGQETQYF,TGTGCCACCAGCAGAGATCCGGGAGTTAGCGGGGGGCAAGAGACCCAGTACTTC
TRBV6-5,TRBJ2-5,TRBD2,.,CASSYRRGIEETQYF,TGTGCCAGCAGTTACCGGCGGGGGATCGAGGAGACCCAGTACTTC
TRBV19,TRBJ2-3,.,.,CASGEGGLPFDTQYF,TGTGCCAGTGGTGAGGGGGGGCTTCCCTTTGATACGCAGTATTTT
TRBV9,TRBJ1-2,TRBD1,.,CASSTPGQGRYGYTF,TGTGCCAGCAGCACACCGGGACAGGGTCGCTATGGCTACACCTTC
TRBV7-2,TRBJ2-7,TRBD2,.,CASSYQRTSGGYEQYF,TGTGCCAGCAGTTACCAACGGACTAGCGGGGGCTACGAGCAGTACTTC
TRBV12-5,TRBJ2-7,.,once,CASGPSVGSYEQYF,TGTGCTAGTGGTCCCTCAGTTGGCTCCTACGAGCAGTACTTC
TRBV28,TRBJ1-5,TRBD1,.,CASREPGQGYQPQHF,TGTGCCAGCAGGGAGCCGGGACAGGGTTACCAGCCCCAGCATTTT
TRBV12-5,TRBJ1-1,.,.,CASGRPDRMTFF,TGTGCTAGTGGCCGTCCCGACAGGATGACTTTCTTT
TRBV6-5,TRBJ1-1,TRBD1,.,CASYKGGSNTEAFF,TGTGCCAGCTACAAAGGGGGCTCGAACACTGAAGCTTTCTTT
TRBV5-1,TRBJ2-2,TRBD2,.,CASSSTSGGNTGELFF,TGCGCCAGCAGCTCGACTAGCGGGGGGAACACCGGGGAGCTGTTTTTT
TRBV6-6,TRBJ1-5,TRBD1,.,CASSGQGYTSNQPQHF,TGTGCCAGCAGCGGACAGGGTTATACGAGCAATCAGCCCCAGCATTTT
TRBV5-1,TRBJ1-5,TRBD1,.,CASSLTGDRNQPQHF,TGCGCCAGCAGCTTGACAGGGGACCGAAATCAGCCCCAGCATTTT
TRBV4-3,TRBJ1-2,.,.,CASSQARTGIGGYTF,TGCGCCAGCAGCCAAGCCCGAACAGGGATCGGTGGCTACACCTTC
TRBV7-9,TRBJ2-5,.,.,CASSSPEETQYF,TGTGCCAGCAGCTCCCCCGAAGAGACCCAGTACTTC
TRBV28,TRBJ2-7,TRBD1,.,CASGQVGGEQYF,TGTGCCAGCGGACAGGTTGGGGGCGAGCAGTACTTC
TRBV7-3,TRBJ2-1,.,.,CASSSGTTYNEQFF,TGTGCCAGCAGCTCGGGGACAACATACAATGAGCAGTTCTTC
TRBV2,TRBJ1-5,.,.,CASTGPGTPDQPQHF,TGTGCCAGCACCGGACCCGGGACTCCTGATCAGCCCCAGCATTTT
TRBV2,TRBJ1-6,.,.,CASSAPGHKGISYNSPLHF,TGTGCCAGCAGTGCCCCGGGACACAAGGGGATCTCCTATAATTCACCCCTCCACTTT
TRBV4-3,TRBJ1-3,.,.,CASSQGQINSGNTIYF,TGCGCCAGCAGCCAAGGGCAGATAAACTCTGGAAACACCATATATTTT
TRBV27,TRBJ2-3,.,.,CASSFGDTQYF,TGTGCCAGCAGTTTTGGCGATACGCAGTATTTT
TRBV29-1,TRBJ2-5,.,.,CSVDPSRETQYF,TGCAGCGTTGATCCTAGTCGGGAGACCCAGTACTTC
TRBV6-5,TRBJ1-1,.,.,CASSPDSEAFF,TGTGCCAGCAGTCCGGACAGTGAAGCTTTCTTT
TRBV4-1,TRBJ1-5,.,.,CASSQFTGRGQPQHF,TGCGCCAGCAGCCAATTTACAGGGCGAGGTCAGCCCCAGCATTTT
TRBV19,TRBJ1-2,TRBD1,.,CASRIRDRGGYGYTF,TGTGCCAGTAGAATCCGGGACAGGGGCGGGTATGGCTACACCTTC
TRBV4-2,TRBJ1-1,TRBD1,.,CASSHPDRGMNTEAFF,TGTGCCAGCAGCCACCCGGACAGGGGAATGAACACTGAAGCTTTCTTT
TRBV19,TRBJ2-1,TRBD2,.,CASTARGGLYNEQFF,TGTGCCAGCACGGCTCGGGGGGGCCTGTACAATGAGCAGTTCTTC
TRBV2,TRBJ1-4,.,.,CASSALATNEKLFF,TGTGCCAGCAGTGCTTTAGCGACTAATGAAAAACTGTTTTTT